The rows below give T cell receptor beta chains drawn from one sample of a study of shared clonotypes between healthy human individuals. Only in-frame clones appear in the TCRdb table, and some are missing; sequencing was by immunoSEQ multiplex PCR. Here the sample spans roughly 480,000 clones, 70% to 80% being singletons. The sample was PBMCs. These receptors were collected from a woman aged 40 to 50 in good health. Some clones in this sample may be carry-over from other donors' samples. CDR3s include the opening cysteine and the closing phenylalanine or tryptophan.

CDR3 protein: CASSLRTGPTDTQYF; V gene: TRBV5-6; J gene: TRBJ2-3
CDR3 protein: CASSFRLVGYNEQFF; V gene: TRBV11-2; J gene: TRBJ2-1
CDR3 protein: CASSPQGTPPGEQYF; V gene: TRBV18; J gene: TRBJ2-7
CDR3 protein: CASSVGPGQGRNEQFF; V gene: TRBV9; J gene: TRBJ2-1
CDR3 protein: CSAGGWNQPQHF; V gene: TRBV29-1; J gene: TRBJ1-5
CDR3 protein: CASSQRQGYGYTF; V gene: TRBV5-1; J gene: TRBJ1-2
CDR3 protein: CASNTGRGLVQPQHF; V gene: TRBV19; J gene: TRBJ1-5
CDR3 protein: CASSSKPSGGLGEKLFF; V gene: TRBV7-9; J gene: TRBJ1-4
CDR3 protein: CASSIWQSNTEAFF; V gene: TRBV19; J gene: TRBJ1-1
CDR3 protein: CASSAGTQQETQYF; V gene: TRBV2; J gene: TRBJ2-5
CDR3 protein: CASSMGRPRPEYGYTF; V gene: TRBV19; J gene: TRBJ1-2
CDR3 protein: CASSRGQGVGGYQETQYF; V gene: TRBV5-4; J gene: TRBJ2-5
CDR3 protein: CASSPRVHEQFF; V gene: TRBV19; J gene: TRBJ2-1
CDR3 protein: CASSLSRQDEQYF; V gene: TRBV28; J gene: TRBJ2-7
CDR3 protein: CASSLSGWSSGNTIYF; V gene: TRBV5-6; J gene: TRBJ1-3
CDR3 protein: CASGRQLQETQYF; V gene: TRBV6-5; J gene: TRBJ2-5
CDR3 protein: CASSGPSGRAGYF; V gene: TRBV2; J gene: TRBJ2-4
CDR3 protein: CASSLIGDGEAFF; V gene: TRBV7-9; J gene: TRBJ1-1
CDR3 protein: CASSLAIGQGSDNEQFF; V gene: TRBV11-2; J gene: TRBJ2-1
CDR3 protein: CASSYNDVYNEQFF; V gene: TRBV6-6; J gene: TRBJ2-1
CDR3 protein: CASSVAVNEQFF; V gene: TRBV10-2; J gene: TRBJ2-1
CDR3 protein: CGTRVRGTSGITGELFF; V gene: TRBV29-1; J gene: TRBJ2-2
CDR3 protein: CASSWWGRGQETQYF; V gene: TRBV7-2; J gene: TRBJ2-5
CDR3 protein: CASTSGIRWAAYEQYF; V gene: TRBV2; J gene: TRBJ2-7
CDR3 protein: CASSESRGGREIQYF; V gene: TRBV10-2; J gene: TRBJ2-5
CDR3 protein: CATQVGTEAFF; V gene: TRBV25-1; J gene: TRBJ1-1
CDR3 protein: CASSLLGLYTGELFF; V gene: TRBV7-9; J gene: TRBJ2-2
CDR3 protein: CASSSPTSGSYEQYF; V gene: TRBV27; J gene: TRBJ2-7
CDR3 protein: CASSFGLAGVAGELFF; V gene: TRBV7-2; J gene: TRBJ2-2
CDR3 protein: CASSPGQGRVVKIYEQYF; V gene: TRBV7-2; J gene: TRBJ2-7
CDR3 protein: CASSLASSYEQYF; V gene: TRBV7-9; J gene: TRBJ2-7
CDR3 protein: CASSLREKLFF; V gene: TRBV28; J gene: TRBJ1-4
CDR3 protein: CASSAGQGWGSGNTIYF; V gene: TRBV5-1; J gene: TRBJ1-3
CDR3 protein: CASSLNVGLGGELFF; V gene: TRBV7-3; J gene: TRBJ2-2
CDR3 protein: CASSPSQEVWGYEQYF; V gene: TRBV18; J gene: TRBJ2-7
CDR3 protein: CASSPRQGRRIETQYF; V gene: TRBV7-9; J gene: TRBJ2-5
CDR3 protein: CASSQLAGIGGSYNEQFF; V gene: TRBV14; J gene: TRBJ2-1
CDR3 protein: CASSLDGLAAYNEQFF; V gene: TRBV5-1; J gene: TRBJ2-1
CDR3 protein: CASSAQGASYNEQFF; V gene: TRBV18; J gene: TRBJ2-1
CDR3 protein: CASSLSSGRDYGYTF; V gene: TRBV4-2; J gene: TRBJ1-2
CDR3 protein: CASSPRDSVSPLHF; V gene: TRBV18; J gene: TRBJ1-6
CDR3 protein: CASSLLGQIGQETQYF; V gene: TRBV7-3; J gene: TRBJ2-5
CDR3 protein: CASSSTRKSTGPEQYF; V gene: TRBV28; J gene: TRBJ2-7
CDR3 protein: CSVRGKNTGELFF; V gene: TRBV29-1; J gene: TRBJ2-2